This TCR beta chain appears in the sequencing data of a study of Ad26.COV2.S vaccination and SARS-CoV-2 variants. Comment on this clone: Its antigen is as yet unknown.

Study observations and caveats: Vaccine recipients and placebo recipients showed similar non-spike TCR breadth.

Generated by immunoSEQ multiplex PCR, the TCRdb table keeps only in-frame clones and is missing some. Of about 680,000 clones in the sample, 80% to 90% are singletons; the top ten hold around 1.5%. The germline CDR1 and CDR2 sequences are SNHLY and FYNNEI. The CDR3 covers 17 residues. Germline trimming cut 5 bases from V and 5 bases from J; bases unmatched to any gene: 11. Treatment of the sample: roughly 19 received Ad26.COV2.S at low or high dose, single or two shots; roughly five received placebo; per-sample allocation not given. Collection of samples fell on day 63 after the first vaccine or placebo injection.

Sequenced material: peripheral blood, taken in a trial of Ad26.COV2.S vaccine versus placebo. The sequence derives from a person aged 18 to 59 who received the Ad26.COV2.S COVID-19 vaccine or a placebo. The chain links TRBV2 to TRBJ2-3, with TRBD2 identical over 12 bases. The CDR3 nucleotides are TGTGCCAGCAGTCTTGTTGTAACGACTAGCGGGAGAGATACGCAGTATTTT. It is translated as CASSLVVTTSGRDTQYF.